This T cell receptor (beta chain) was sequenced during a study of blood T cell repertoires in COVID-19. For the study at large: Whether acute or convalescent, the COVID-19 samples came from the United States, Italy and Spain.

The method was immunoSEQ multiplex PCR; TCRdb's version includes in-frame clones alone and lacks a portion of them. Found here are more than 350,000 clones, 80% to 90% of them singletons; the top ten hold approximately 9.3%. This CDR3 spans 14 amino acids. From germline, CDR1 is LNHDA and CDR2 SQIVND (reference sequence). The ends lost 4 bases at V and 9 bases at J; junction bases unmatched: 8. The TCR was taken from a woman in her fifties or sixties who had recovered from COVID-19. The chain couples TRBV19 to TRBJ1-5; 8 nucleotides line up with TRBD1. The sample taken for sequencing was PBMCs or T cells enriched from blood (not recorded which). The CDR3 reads CASSTHSGTGPQHF. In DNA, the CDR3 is TGTGCCAGTAGTACCCACTCCGGGACAGGGCCCCAGCATTTT.